This T cell receptor beta chain is from a study of cytomegalovirus exposure and HLA in healthy donors. Whole-study context: Among the approximately 400 donors who were genotyped, approximately 83% fell in the genetic ancestry cluster that is associated with self-reported Caucasian donors. Study observations and caveats: For presence/absence analyses, sequencing depth was assumed to be roughly uniform across donors. In a later analysis, a missense DCLRE1C variant was linked to TCR beta V- and J-gene trimming.

The CDR3 consists of 18 residues. Germline V lookup: CDR1 MNHEY, CDR2 SMNVEV (reference sequence). Trimming took 4 bases from V and 1 from J; bases not matched to a gene: 12. 60 Vbeta and 13 Jbeta primers were used in PCR. Here immunoSEQ multiplex PCR was the method, and the copy in TCRdb shows in-frame clones only, minus some. This sample has 62,000 or so clones, with around 83% found just once. Regarding this clone: Antigen: not known.

Sequencing was performed on PBMCs. The chain carries TRBV27 and TRBJ2-5, with 10 bases fitting TRBD2. This receptor was obtained from a man aged 25-45 years in good health and CMV-seronegative. Written as DNA, the CDR3 is TGTGCCAGCAGTTCCCGGACTAGCGGAACACCCTCCCAAGAGACCCAGTACTTC. Translation gives CASSSRTSGTPSQETQYF.